This note documents a single T cell receptor beta chain sequence. Its binding antigen is unknown. No base quality information exists; no much larger clone differs at one position. This record comes from a study of PD-L1 blockade in urothelial cancer (dated by TCRdb to between 2016 and 2019). Regarding the complete study: All patients started therapy in the mid-2010s and received atezolizumab 1,200 mg intravenously every 3 weeks. About 90% of the roughly 29 patients were identified as males with urothelial cancer of bladder origin, and a prior smoking history was reported by 18 of 29 patients. Patients had an ECOG performance status of 0 or 1 and had received between 0 and 3 prior chemotherapy regimens. Blood samples were analyzed at two time points: 3 weeks after treatment start (second dose) and 6 weeks after treatment start. Blood samples yielded a median of about 150,000 T cells and more than 80,000 unique TCRs, with median clonality 0.080. The study was an exploratory multi-omic analysis of somatic, immune and clinical correlates of response to PD-L1 blockade with atezolizumab in urothelial cancer. Pretreatment tumor samples, along with matched peripheral blood collected serially before and after atezolizumab treatment, underwent TCR sequencing. Durable clinical benefit was defined as progression-free survival longer than 6 months, and TCR features were also tested against progression-free and overall survival. In the same patients, whole exome sequencing and RNA sequencing of pretreatment tumors were performed in addition to TCR sequencing. Nine patients achieved durable clinical benefit and approximately 20 did not. Under 30 patients had pretreatment blood TCR-seq, about 24 had at least one posttreatment blood collection, and about 24 had tumor TCR-seq. The research as a whole found: Greater expansion of tumor-associated TCR clones in peripheral blood 3 weeks after the start of treatment was observed in patients with durable benefit (n of about 21, p = 0.022). Improved progression-free and overall survival was found to be associated with pretreatment peripheral blood TCR clonality below the median. Small sample size (n ≈ 30) and many exploratory analyses mean the results are intended to be hypothesis-generating.

Synthetic TCR analog templates were spiked into each PCR to estimate absolute template abundance from read counts. TCRbeta CDR3 regions were amplified from genomic DNA with bias-controlled V and J gene primers using the immunoSEQ assay. Rearranged TCRbeta segments were sequenced at approximately 20X coverage. The original pipeline was this. Sequencing errors were corrected by clustering and CDR3s were annotated against IMGT to assign V, D and J genes. Downstream analyses used only productive TCRbeta rearrangements and left out out-of-frame or stop-codon sequences. Clonality was calculated as one minus the Shannon entropy normalized by the log of the number of unique productive sequences. Fisher's exact test with Benjamini-Hochberg correction, at a threshold of adjusted p below 0.01, was used to find clones that differed between time points or between blood and tumor. TCRdb's version of the immuneACCESS table is confined to in-frame rearrangements and falls short of the full clone set. An unresolved V gene accounts for under half of the shortfall where checked; the remainder is of unknown origin. The V and J calls and clone size were taken over from that table, and D and trimming were inferred from the DNA. The sample table shows about 43,000 clones, and 83% are seen once. More than 12% of the sample goes to the ten largest clones.

The CDR3 holds 15 amino acids from the cysteine to the phenylalanine. Only the CDR3 portion is preserved as DNA: 45 bases, with reading frame beginning at the first base. Based on the germline V gene, the CDR1 and CDR2 sequences are SNHLY and FYNNEI. Trimmed from V: 5 bases; trimmed from J: 6 bases; junction bases lacking a gene match: 7. Reading the label with the study, this specimen's time point is: peripheral blood 6 weeks after treatment start. The cohort included 29 patients with locally advanced or metastatic urothelial carcinoma who were treated at Memorial Sloan Kettering on a trial protocol. Peripheral blood mononuclear cells were collected from each patient pretreatment and during treatment, giving between 1 and 8 total time points per patient. The Qiagen DNeasy Blood extraction kit was used to purify genomic DNA from total PBMCs and tumor samples. PBMCs were collected pretreatment and during treatment and were isolated and stored as previously described.

Recombination linked TRBV2 to TRBJ2-2; 9 central nucleotides agree with TRBD1. This TCR derives from a man aged 55-75 years with urothelial cancer. This specimen was PBMCs, taken around atezolizumab (anti-PD-L1) treatment. The CDR3 in this case is CASSSDRGHAGELFF. The nucleotides are TGTGCCAGCAGTTCGGACAGGGGTCATGCCGGGGAGCTGTTTTTT.